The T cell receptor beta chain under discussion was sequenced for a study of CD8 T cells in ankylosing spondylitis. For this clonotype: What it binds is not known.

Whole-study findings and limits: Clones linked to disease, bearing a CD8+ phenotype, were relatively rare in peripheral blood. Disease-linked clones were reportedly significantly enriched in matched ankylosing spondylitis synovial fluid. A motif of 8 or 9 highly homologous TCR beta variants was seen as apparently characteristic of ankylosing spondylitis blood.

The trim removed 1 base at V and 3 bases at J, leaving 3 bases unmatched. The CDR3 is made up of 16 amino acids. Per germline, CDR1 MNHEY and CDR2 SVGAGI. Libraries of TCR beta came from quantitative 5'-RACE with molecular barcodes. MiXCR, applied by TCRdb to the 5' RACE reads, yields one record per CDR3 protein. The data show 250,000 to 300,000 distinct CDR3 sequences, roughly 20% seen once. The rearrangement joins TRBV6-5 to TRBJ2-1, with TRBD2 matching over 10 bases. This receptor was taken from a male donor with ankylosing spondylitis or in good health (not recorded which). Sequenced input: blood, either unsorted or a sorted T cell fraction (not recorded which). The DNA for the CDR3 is TGTGCCAGCAGTTACTTGCTAGCGGGAGACTACAATGAGCAGTTCTTC. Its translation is CASSYLLAGDYNEQFF.